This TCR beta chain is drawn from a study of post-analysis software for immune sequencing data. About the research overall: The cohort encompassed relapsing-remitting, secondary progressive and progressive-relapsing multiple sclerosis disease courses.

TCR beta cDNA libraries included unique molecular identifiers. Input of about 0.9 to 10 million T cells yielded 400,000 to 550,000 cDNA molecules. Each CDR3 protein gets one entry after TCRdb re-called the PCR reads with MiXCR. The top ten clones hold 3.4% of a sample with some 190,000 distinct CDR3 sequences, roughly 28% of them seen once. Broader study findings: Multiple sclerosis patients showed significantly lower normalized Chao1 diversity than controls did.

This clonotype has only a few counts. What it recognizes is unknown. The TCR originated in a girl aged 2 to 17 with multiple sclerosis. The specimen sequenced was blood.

This chain's CDR3 is CASSFYNSPLHF. Written as DNA, the CDR3 is TGTGCCAGCAGTTTTTATAATTCACCCCTCCACTTT. V usage is TRBV27 and J usage is TRBJ1-6; D is unresolved. From germline, CDR1 is MNHEY and CDR2 SMNVEV (reference sequence). V was pared by 3 bases and J by 4 bases, with 1 base between. The CDR3 spans 12 residues.